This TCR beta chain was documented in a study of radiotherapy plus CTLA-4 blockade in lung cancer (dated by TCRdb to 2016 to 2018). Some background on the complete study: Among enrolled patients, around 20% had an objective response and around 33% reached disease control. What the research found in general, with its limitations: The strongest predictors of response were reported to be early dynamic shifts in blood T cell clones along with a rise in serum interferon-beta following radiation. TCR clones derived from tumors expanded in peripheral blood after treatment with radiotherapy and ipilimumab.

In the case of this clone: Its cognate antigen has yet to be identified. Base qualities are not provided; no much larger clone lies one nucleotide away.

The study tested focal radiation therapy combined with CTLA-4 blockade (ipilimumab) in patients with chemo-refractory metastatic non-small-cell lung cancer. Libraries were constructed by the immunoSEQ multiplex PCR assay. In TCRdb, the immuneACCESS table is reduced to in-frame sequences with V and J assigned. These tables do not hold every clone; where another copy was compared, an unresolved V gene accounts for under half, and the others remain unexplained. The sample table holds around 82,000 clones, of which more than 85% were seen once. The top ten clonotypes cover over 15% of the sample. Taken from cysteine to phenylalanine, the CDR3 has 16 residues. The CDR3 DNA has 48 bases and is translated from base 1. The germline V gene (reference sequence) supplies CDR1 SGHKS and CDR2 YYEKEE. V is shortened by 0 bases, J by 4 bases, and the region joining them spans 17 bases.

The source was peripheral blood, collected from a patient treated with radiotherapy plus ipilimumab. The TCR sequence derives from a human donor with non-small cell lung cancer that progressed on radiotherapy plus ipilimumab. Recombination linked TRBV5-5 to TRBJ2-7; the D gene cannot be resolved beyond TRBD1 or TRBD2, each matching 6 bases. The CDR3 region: CASSLGLSGGGYEQYF. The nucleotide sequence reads TGTGCCAGCAGCTTGGGTTTATCCGGGGGCGGGTACGAGCAGTACTTC.